Below, 22 T cell receptor beta chains from the same sample are listed, as sequenced in a study of technical replicates of blood from a few donors. Clones were read by immunoSEQ multiplex PCR, and TCRdb kept only the in-frame ones, dropping some. The table shows about 67,000 clones, with 98% occurring only once. Input material: T cells isolated from PBMCs. The receptors come from a human donor in good health.

The V call is TRBV10-3, the J call TRBJ2-7; 10 positions agree with TRBD1. The J segment lost 3 bases and the V segment lost 6 bases, leaving 5 bases of the junction unmatched. Germline V gene lookup returns CDR1 ENHRY and CDR2 SYGVKD. This CDR3 contains 14 residues. The CDR3 nucleotides read TGTGCCATCAGCGACCGGGACAGGGGCTACGAGCAGTACTTC. Protein product: CAISDRDRGYEQYF.

V and J are TRBV2 and TRBJ1-3; D gene unclear. The length of the CDR3 is 15 residues. The germline gives CDR1 SNHLY, CDR2 FYNNEI. The ends were cut back, 4 bases at V and 0 bases at J, with 10 bases in the middle. Written as DNA, the CDR3 is TGTGCCAGCAGTGTACAGACCAGCTCTGGAAACACCATATATTTT. Its protein is CASSVQTSSGNTIYF.

This clone appeared once. The rearrangement links TRBV6-1 to TRBJ2-7, with D perhaps TRBD1 (6 bases). V was pared by 4 bases and J by 2 bases, with 9 bases between. The germline gives CDR1 MNHNS, CDR2 SASEGT. The CDR3 loop spans 13 amino acids. The CDR3 DNA reads as TGTGCCAGCAGTGGACAGGCAACCTACGAGCAGTACTTC. Translated, it gives CASSGQATYEQYF.

The CDR3 loop reads CASSLHRSSYNEQFF. CDR3 in DNA: TGCGCCAGCAGCTTGCACAGGAGCTCCTACAATGAGCAGTTCTTC. The J gene is TRBJ2-1, the V gene TRBV5-1, with a weak D call TRBD1 (5 bases). The germline CDR1 and CDR2 sequences are SGHRS and YFSETQ. The CDR3 extends over 15 amino acids. With 1 base removed from V and 0 bases from J, the gap between germline ends came to 8 bases.

CDR3 sequence reads: CASGEKRTTDTQYF. CDR3 bases: TGCGCCAGCGGAGAAAAGCGGACCACAGATACGCAGTATTTT. The rearrangement links TRBV5-1 to TRBJ2-3; D perhaps matches TRBD2 (5 bases). Germline V gene data show CDR1 as SGHRS and CDR2 as YFSETQ. The CDR3 spans 14 residues. V was shortened by 7 bases and J by 2 bases, with 14 bases between the two germline ends.

This chain uses TRBV30 with TRBJ2-5; D is uncertain. The CDR3 totals 15 residues. The germline V gene encodes CDR1 GTSNPN and CDR2 SVGIG (reference sequence). V was cut by 0 bases and J by 4 bases, with 15 bases left in between. The CDR3 loop is CAWSVSLEPRETQYF. For the CDR3, the DNA is TGTGCCTGGAGTGTAAGTTTGGAGCCGAGAGAGACCCAGTACTTC. Full variable domain (missing parts from reference TRBV30 and TRBJ2-5): SQTIHQWPATLVQPVGSPLSLECTVEGTSNPNLYWYRQAAGRGLQLLFYSVGIGQISSEVPQNLSASRPQDRQFILSSKKLLLSDSGFYLCAWSVSLEPRETQYFGPGTRLLVL.

V usage is TRBV19 and J usage is TRBJ2-2; TRBD1 matches 7 bases. Germline-derived CDR1 and CDR2 are LNHDA and SQIVND (reference sequence). This CDR3 is 15 amino acids long. V lost 5 bases, J lost 3 bases, and 6 bases stayed unmatched. CDR3 DNA sequence: TGTGCCAGTAGTGGAATGACAGGGTACACCGGGGAGCTGTTTTTT. It yields the protein CASSGMTGYTGELFF.

This sequence joins TRBV29-1 and TRBJ2-2, with 12 bases that match TRBD2. This CDR3 is built from 16 residues. The junction had 12 bases not matched to a gene; V was cut back by 6 bases and J by 7 bases. Looked up from germline, CDR1 is SQVTM and CDR2 is ANQGSEA. CDR3 residues: CSVVGLAGGLGGELFF. Here the CDR3 DNA reads TGCAGCGTCGTGGGGCTAGCGGGAGGGTTAGGCGGGGAGCTGTTTTTT.

The chain combines TRBV6-5 with TRBJ1-2, with a weak D call TRBD1 (5 bases). Germline V lookup: CDR1 MNHEY, CDR2 SVGAGI. With 8 bases removed from V and 0 bases from J, the gap between germline ends came to 10 bases. The CDR3 extends over 13 amino acids. The CDR3 DNA follows: TGTGCCAGCCGTCCGGGGGCTAACTATGGCTACACCTTC. Translation gives CASRPGANYGYTF.

In this sample, this clone turned up once. This chain uses TRBV29-1 with TRBJ2-7; tentatively, D is TRBD1 (5 bases). CDR1 SQVTM and CDR2 ANQGSEA come from the germline V gene. CDR3 size: 13 residues. V dropped 6 bases and J dropped 3 bases, with 15 bases sitting between them. CDR3: CSVKPETDYEQYF. The CDR3 DNA reads as TGCAGCGTCAAACCGGAGACAGACTACGAGCAGTACTTC.

The rearrangement joins TRBV6-1 to TRBJ1-2; possible D gene TRBD1, 5 bases. The CDR3 contains 15 residues. Trimming took off 6 bases at V and 3 bases at J, with 17 bases between the two ends. Germline CDR1 reads MNHNS; CDR2 reads SASEGT. This CDR3 is CASRGDSGGDYGYTF. CDR3 nucleotides: TGTGCCAGCAGGGGGGACTCCGGCGGGGACTATGGCTACACCTTC.

This clone showed up just once. The chain uses TRBV30 and TRBJ1-2; no reliable D call. This CDR3 spans 13 amino acids. Germline CDR1 and CDR2: GTSNPN and SVGIG (reference sequence). With 1 base removed from V and 4 bases from J, the gap between germline ends came to 10 bases. The DNA of the CDR3 is TGTGCCTGGAGTGAGCACGGTAGCTATGGCTACACCTTC. It is translated as CAWSEHGSYGYTF.

The chain is built from TRBV2 and TRBJ1-4, with TRBD1 matching 9 bases. CDR1 and CDR2 (germline): SNHLY, FYNNEI. This CDR3 comprises 14 residues. V shed 7 bases, J shed 8 bases, and the junction held 8 bases outside the gene matches. The CDR3 nucleotides are TGTGCCAGCACCCGGGACAGGGCCAAGGAAAAACTGTTTTTT. Translation: CASTRDRAKEKLFF.

CDR3 in DNA: TGTGCCAGCAGGCACCCCCAGGACCCGAGCGGGAGCCTCTACGAGCAGTACTTC. Translated, it gives CASRHPQDPSGSLYEQYF. V usage is TRBV28 and J usage is TRBJ2-7; 8 bases align to TRBD2. The V gene's germline CDR1 is MDHEN and CDR2 SYDVKM. V lost 6 bases to trimming and J lost 3 bases; unmatched junction nucleotides: 19. This CDR3 has 18 amino acids. The full variable domain, with the rest looked up from reference TRBV28 and TRBJ2-7, is DVKVTQSSRYLVKRTGEKVFLECVQDMDHENMFWYRQDPGLGLRLIYFSYDVKMKEKGDIPEGYSVSREKKERFSLILESASTNQTSMYLCASRHPQDPSGSLYEQYFGPGTRLTVT.

This rearrangement joins TRBV27 to TRBJ2-1; 7 positions agree with TRBD2. CDR3 size: 17 residues. The V segment lost 2 bases and the J segment 5 bases; nucleotides outside the gene matches: 12. The germline V gene encodes CDR1 MNHEY and CDR2 SMNVEV (reference sequence). The CDR3 nucleotides read TGTGCCAGCAGTTTAACCCCCTGGCGGGGGAATAACAATGAGCAGTTCTTC. The encoded protein is CASSLTPWRGNNNEQFF.

The V call is TRBV13, the J call TRBJ2-1; 12 bases map to TRBD2. Germline V gives CDR1 PRHDT, CDR2 FYEKMQ (reference sequence). V trimming: 7 bases; J trimming: 8 bases; junction bases outside the gene matches: 3. The CDR3 has 13 residues. CDR3 region: CASTSGGADEQFF. The CDR3 DNA reads TGTGCCAGCACTAGCGGGGGGGCGGATGAGCAGTTCTTC.

The V call is TRBV6-5, the J call TRBJ2-7, with TRBD2 identical over 14 bases. The length of the CDR3 is 15 residues. Unmatched junction bases numbered 8, after V lost 4 bases and J lost 9 bases. Germline V lookup: CDR1 MNHEY, CDR2 SVGAGI. CDR3 nucleotides: TGTGCCAGCAGTTCCGGCCGGACTAGCGGGAGGACGCAGTACTTC. Residues: CASSSGRTSGRTQYF.

The CDR3 region is CASRGSGQGSEQYF. The CDR3 DNA reads as TGCGCCAGCAGGGGGTCAGGACAGGGTTCCGAGCAGTACTTC. V is TRBV5-1 and J is TRBJ2-7; 8 nucleotides match TRBD1. The CDR3 is 14 amino acids. The germline V gene has CDR1 SGHRS and CDR2 YFSETQ. The V and J ends lost 5 bases and 6 bases, in that order; junction bases with no gene match: 10.

The chain links TRBV5-1 to TRBJ2-3, with 10 bases fitting TRBD1. The CDR3 runs to 16 residues. Germline-derived CDR1 and CDR2 are SGHRS and YFSETQ. The ends lost 0 bases at V and 5 bases at J; junction bases unmatched: 6. CDR3 sequence reads: CASSLEGTGVRDTQYF. Written as DNA, the CDR3 is TGCGCCAGCAGCTTGGAAGGGACAGGGGTAAGAGATACGCAGTATTTT. Looking up the rest from reference TRBV5-1 and TRBJ2-3 gives the full variable domain: KAGVTQTPRYLIKTRGQQVTLSCSPISGHRSVSWYQQTPGQGLQFLFEYFSETQRNKGNFPGRFSGRQFSNSRSEMNVSTLELGDSALYLCASSLEGTGVRDTQYFGPGTRLTVL.

The rearrangement uses TRBV2 and TRBJ2-2, with 7 positions matching TRBD1. Germline-derived CDR1 and CDR2 are SNHLY and FYNNEI. The CDR3 is made up of 13 amino acids. Trimming took 6 bases from V and 7 from J; bases not matched to a gene: 5. The chain's CDR3 is CASRGTVLGELFF. The DNA of the CDR3 is TGTGCCAGCAGAGGGACAGTACTCGGGGAGCTGTTTTTT.

The J gene is TRBJ1-3, the V gene TRBV4-1; 7 bases map to TRBD1. V trimming: 3 bases; J trimming: 4 bases; junction bases outside the gene matches: 6. The germline V gene encodes CDR1 MGHRA and CDR2 YSYEKL. CDR3 length: 15 amino acids. DNA of the CDR3: TGCGCCAGCAGCCAGGGGGGACAGAAAGGAAACACCATATATTTT. Protein product: CASSQGGQKGNTIYF.

V usage is TRBV7-2 and J usage is TRBJ2-1; the match to TRBD2 covers 9 bases. Unmatched junction bases numbered 19, after V lost 4 bases and J lost 9 bases. The CDR3 length is 18 residues. Per the germline V gene, CDR1 is SGHTA and CDR2 is FQGNSA. This CDR3 is CASSYPGSGGRASVEQFF. CDR3 in DNA: TGTGCCAGCAGCTATCCGGGATCTGGCGGGAGGGCCTCTGTTGAGCAGTTCTTC.